This is a list of T cell receptor beta chains from one sample in a study of PD-1 blockade in classical Hodgkin lymphoma. Generated by immunoSEQ multiplex PCR, the TCRdb table keeps only in-frame clones and is missing some. The sample includes about 27,000 clones, around 72% of them seen just once. The sample in question was peripheral blood mononuclear cells (PBMCs), obtained before the fourth cycle of nivolumab. These receptors were taken from a human donor with classical Hodgkin lymphoma. The CDR3 runs from the conserved cysteine through the conserved F or W. Each record gives: clone size, V gene, D gene, J gene, CDR3 protein, CDR3 DNA. D genes are given only for firm matches. Only part of the rows carry a size: once, few, many, or a class if the clone is expanded.

clone size: .; V gene: TRBV7-3; D gene: .; J gene: TRBJ2-6; CDR3 protein: CASSSRGGTGANVLTF; CDR3 DNA: TGTGCCAGCAGCTCAAGAGGGGGAACTGGGGCCAACGTCCTGACTTTC
clone size: few; V gene: TRBV28; D gene: .; J gene: TRBJ2-3; CDR3 protein: CASSLSENTQYF; CDR3 DNA: TGTGCCAGCAGTTTAAGCGAAAATACGCAGTATTTT
clone size: .; V gene: TRBV5-8; D gene: TRBD1; J gene: TRBJ2-6; CDR3 protein: CASSSNIGRGIAGANVLTF; CDR3 DNA: TGTGCCAGCAGCTCGAATATCGGCAGGGGGATTGCTGGGGCCAACGTCCTGACTTTC
clone size: once; V gene: TRBV18; D gene: .; J gene: TRBJ2-1; CDR3 protein: CAGRSAAYNEQFF; CDR3 DNA: TGTGCCGGGAGATCGGCCGCCTACAATGAGCAGTTCTTC
clone size: few; V gene: TRBV11-3; D gene: .; J gene: TRBJ1-2; CDR3 protein: CASSLGSQGWLYGYTF; CDR3 DNA: TGTGCCAGCAGTCTCGGAAGTCAGGGATGGCTGTATGGCTACACCTTC
clone size: .; V gene: TRBV19; D gene: .; J gene: TRBJ1-2; CDR3 protein: CASRAEGVNYGYTF; CDR3 DNA: TGTGCCAGTAGGGCGGAAGGGGTTAACTATGGCTACACCTTC
clone size: once; V gene: TRBV6-5; D gene: .; J gene: TRBJ2-7; CDR3 protein: CASTTRGAYEQYF; CDR3 DNA: TGTGCCAGCACCACTAGAGGGGCCTACGAGCAGTACTTC
clone size: .; V gene: TRBV28; D gene: TRBD1; J gene: TRBJ1-1; CDR3 protein: CASSLLRTGSEAFF; CDR3 DNA: TGTGCCAGCAGTTTATTGCGGACAGGGTCTGAAGCTTTCTTT
clone size: .; V gene: TRBV10-2; D gene: .; J gene: TRBJ1-2; CDR3 protein: CASSPQGAYGYTF; CDR3 DNA: TGCGCCAGCAGCCCACAGGGAGCCTATGGCTACACCTTC
clone size: .; V gene: TRBV6-5; D gene: .; J gene: TRBJ1-1; CDR3 protein: CASSYSHPTEDTEAFF; CDR3 DNA: TGTGCCAGCAGTTACTCGCACCCTACAGAGGACACTGAAGCTTTCTTT
clone size: .; V gene: TRBV28; D gene: .; J gene: TRBJ1-3; CDR3 protein: CASSLLGSGNTIYF; CDR3 DNA: TGTGCCAGCAGTTTACTTGGGTCCGGAAACACCATATATTTT
clone size: .; V gene: TRBV5-1; D gene: TRBD1; J gene: TRBJ2-3; CDR3 protein: CASSGGQGTDTQYF; CDR3 DNA: TGCGCCAGCAGCGGGGGACAGGGCACAGATACGCAGTATTTT
clone size: .; V gene: TRBV7-6; D gene: .; J gene: TRBJ2-7; CDR3 protein: CASSLGVGNEQYF; CDR3 DNA: TGTGCCAGCAGCCTAGGGGTAGGCAACGAGCAGTACTTC
clone size: .; V gene: TRBV7-2; D gene: TRBD1; J gene: TRBJ1-1; CDR3 protein: CASSGQGAMNTEAFF; CDR3 DNA: TGTGCCAGCAGCGGACAGGGGGCCATGAACACTGAAGCTTTCTTT
clone size: once; V gene: TRBV5-4; D gene: .; J gene: TRBJ1-1; CDR3 protein: CASSLSQGNPEAFF; CDR3 DNA: TGTGCCAGCAGCTTGTCCCAGGGAAACCCTGAAGCTTTCTTT
clone size: .; V gene: TRBV30; D gene: .; J gene: TRBJ1-4; CDR3 protein: CAWSVFGEKLFF; CDR3 DNA: TGTGCCTGGAGTGTTTTCGGGGAAAAACTGTTTTTT
clone size: .; V gene: TRBV18; D gene: .; J gene: TRBJ2-6; CDR3 protein: CASSTNSLAGANVLTF; CDR3 DNA: TGTGCCAGCTCCACGAACAGCCTAGCAGGGGCCAACGTCCTGACTTTC
clone size: once; V gene: TRBV11-2; D gene: TRBD1; J gene: TRBJ2-7; CDR3 protein: CASSPTGTGGYEQYF; CDR3 DNA: TGTGCCAGCAGCCCGACCGGGACAGGGGGCTACGAGCAGTACTTC
clone size: .; V gene: TRBV5-6; D gene: .; J gene: TRBJ2-6; CDR3 protein: CASSLGQGTNVLTF; CDR3 DNA: TGTGCCAGCAGCTTGGGGCAGGGTACCAACGTCCTGACTTTC
clone size: once; V gene: TRBV5-6; D gene: .; J gene: TRBJ1-6; CDR3 protein: CASSLVASVSPLHF; CDR3 DNA: TGTGCCAGCAGCTTGGTCGCCAGCGTGTCACCCCTCCACTTT
clone size: .; V gene: TRBV7-2; D gene: .; J gene: TRBJ2-1; CDR3 protein: CASSLGSGIGTMKQFF; CDR3 DNA: TGTGCCAGCAGCTTAGGGTCCGGGATTGGGACAATGAAGCAGTTCTTC
clone size: .; V gene: TRBV6-5; D gene: .; J gene: TRBJ1-2; CDR3 protein: CASSYSYQGNYGYTF; CDR3 DNA: TGTGCCAGCAGTTACTCTTACCAGGGAAACTATGGCTACACCTTC